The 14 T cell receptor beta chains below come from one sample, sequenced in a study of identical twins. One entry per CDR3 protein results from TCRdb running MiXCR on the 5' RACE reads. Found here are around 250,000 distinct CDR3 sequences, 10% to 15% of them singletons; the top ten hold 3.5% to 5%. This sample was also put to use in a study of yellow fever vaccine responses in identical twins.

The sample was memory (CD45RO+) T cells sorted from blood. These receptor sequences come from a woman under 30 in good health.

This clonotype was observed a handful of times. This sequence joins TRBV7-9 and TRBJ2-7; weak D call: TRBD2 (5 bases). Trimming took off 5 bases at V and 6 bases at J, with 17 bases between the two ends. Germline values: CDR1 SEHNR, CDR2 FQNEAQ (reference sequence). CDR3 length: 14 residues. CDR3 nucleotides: TGTGCCAGCAGCCTTCCTCATGGGGAGTCCGAGCAGTACTTC. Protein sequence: CASSLPHGESEQYF.

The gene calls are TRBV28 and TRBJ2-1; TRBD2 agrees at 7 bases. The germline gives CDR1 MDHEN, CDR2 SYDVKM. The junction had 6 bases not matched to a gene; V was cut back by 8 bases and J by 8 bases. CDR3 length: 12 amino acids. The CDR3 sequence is CASRGVIYEQFF. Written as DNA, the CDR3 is TGTGCCAGCCGGGGGGTAATCTATGAGCAGTTCTTC.

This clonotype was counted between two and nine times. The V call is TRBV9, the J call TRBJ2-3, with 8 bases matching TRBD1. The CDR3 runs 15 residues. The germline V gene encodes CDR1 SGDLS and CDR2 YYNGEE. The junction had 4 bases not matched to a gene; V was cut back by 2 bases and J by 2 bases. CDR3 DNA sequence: TGTGCCAGCAGCGTGACAGGGGCCTCCACAGATACGCAGTATTTT. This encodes CASSVTGASTDTQYF.

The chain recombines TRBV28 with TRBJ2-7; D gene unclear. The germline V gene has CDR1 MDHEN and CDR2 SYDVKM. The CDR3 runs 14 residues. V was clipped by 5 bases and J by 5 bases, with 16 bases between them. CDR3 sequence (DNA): TGTGCCAGCAGTGGCCGGGCAGTTGATAACGAGCAGTACTTC. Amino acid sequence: CASSGRAVDNEQYF.

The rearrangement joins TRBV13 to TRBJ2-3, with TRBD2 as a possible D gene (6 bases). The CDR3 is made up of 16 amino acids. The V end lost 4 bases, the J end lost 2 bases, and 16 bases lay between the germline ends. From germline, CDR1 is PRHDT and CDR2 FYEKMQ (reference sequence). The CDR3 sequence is CASSSLWRGYTDTQYF. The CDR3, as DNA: TGTGCCAGCAGCTCCCTTTGGCGGGGATACACAGATACGCAGTATTTT. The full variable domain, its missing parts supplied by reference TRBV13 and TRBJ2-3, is AAGVIQSPRHLIKEKRETATLKCYPIPRHDTVYWYQQGPGQDPQFLISFYEKMQSDKGSIPDRFSAQQFSDYHSELNMSSLELGDSALYFCASSSLWRGYTDTQYFGPGTRLTVL.

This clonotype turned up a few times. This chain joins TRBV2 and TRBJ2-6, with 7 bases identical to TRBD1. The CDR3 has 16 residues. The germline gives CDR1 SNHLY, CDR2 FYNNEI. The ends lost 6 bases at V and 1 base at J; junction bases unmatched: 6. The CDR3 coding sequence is TGTGCCAGCAGGCCACAGGGGTTATCTGGGGCCAACGTCCTGACTTTC. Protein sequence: CASRPQGLSGANVLTF.

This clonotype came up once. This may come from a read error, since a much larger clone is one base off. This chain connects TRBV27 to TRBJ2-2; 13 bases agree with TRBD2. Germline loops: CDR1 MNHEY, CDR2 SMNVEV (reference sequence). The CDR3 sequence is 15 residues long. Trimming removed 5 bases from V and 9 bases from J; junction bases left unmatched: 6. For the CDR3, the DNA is TGTGCCAGCAGTCCTACTAGCGGGAGGGGTTGGGAGCTGTTTTTT. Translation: CASSPTSGRGWELFF.

The CDR3 DNA reads as TGTGCCAGCAGCTTCCCTAGCGGGAAGAGCACAGATACGCAGTATTTT. Translating gives CASSFPSGKSTDTQYF. The chain couples TRBV7-8 to TRBJ2-3, with TRBD2 matching 9 bases. This CDR3 comprises 16 residues. Germline loops: CDR1 SGHVS, CDR2 FQNEAQ. The J segment lost 0 bases and the V segment lost 3 bases, leaving 4 bases of the junction unmatched.

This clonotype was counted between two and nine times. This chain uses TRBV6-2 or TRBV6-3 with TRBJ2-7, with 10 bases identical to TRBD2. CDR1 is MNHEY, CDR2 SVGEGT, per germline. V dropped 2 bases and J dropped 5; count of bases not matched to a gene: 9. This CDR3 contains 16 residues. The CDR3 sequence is CASSYPIRTSGHEQYF. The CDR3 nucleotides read TGTGCCAGCAGTTACCCAATACGGACTAGCGGACACGAGCAGTACTTC.

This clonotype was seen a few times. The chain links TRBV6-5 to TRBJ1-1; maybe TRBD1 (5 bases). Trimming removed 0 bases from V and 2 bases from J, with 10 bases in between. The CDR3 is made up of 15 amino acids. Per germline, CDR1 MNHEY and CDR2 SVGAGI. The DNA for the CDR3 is TGTGCCAGCAGTTACTCAGCGGGGGGTAACACTGAAGCTTTCTTT. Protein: CASSYSAGGNTEAFF.

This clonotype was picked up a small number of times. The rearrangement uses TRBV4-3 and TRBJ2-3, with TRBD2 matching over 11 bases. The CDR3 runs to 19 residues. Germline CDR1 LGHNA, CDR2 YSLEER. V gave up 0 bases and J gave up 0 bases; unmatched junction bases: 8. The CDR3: CASSQDLAGGGVSTDTQYF. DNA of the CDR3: TGCGCCAGCAGCCAAGACCTAGCGGGAGGAGGGGTTAGCACAGATACGCAGTATTTT.

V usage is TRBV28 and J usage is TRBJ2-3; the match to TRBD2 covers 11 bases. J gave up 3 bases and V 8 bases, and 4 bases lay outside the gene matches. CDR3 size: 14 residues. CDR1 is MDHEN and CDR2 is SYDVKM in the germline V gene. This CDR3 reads CASYTSGRTDTQYF. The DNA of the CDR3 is TGTGCCAGCTACACTAGCGGGAGAACAGATACGCAGTATTTT.

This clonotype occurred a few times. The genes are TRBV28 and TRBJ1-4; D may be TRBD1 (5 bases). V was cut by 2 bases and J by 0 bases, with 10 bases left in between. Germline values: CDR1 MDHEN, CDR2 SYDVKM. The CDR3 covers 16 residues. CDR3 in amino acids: CASSLDSSATNEKLFF. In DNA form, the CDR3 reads TGTGCCAGCAGTTTAGACAGTTCTGCAACTAATGAAAAACTGTTTTTT.

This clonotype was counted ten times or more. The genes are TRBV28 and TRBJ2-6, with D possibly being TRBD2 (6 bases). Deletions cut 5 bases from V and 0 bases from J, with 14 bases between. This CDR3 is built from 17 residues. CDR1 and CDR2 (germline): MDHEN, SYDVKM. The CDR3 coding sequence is TGTGCCAGCAGTAACCCGGGACTCGGCTCTGGGGCCAACGTCCTGACTTTC. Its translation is CASSNPGLGSGANVLTF.